A single sample is the source of the 19 T cell receptor beta chains below, sequenced in a study of graft-versus-host responses after intestinal transplantation. Generated by immunoSEQ multiplex PCR, the TCRdb table keeps only in-frame clones and is missing some. The profile covers some 90,000 clones, with about 93% appearing a single time and around 0.49% taken by the ten largest. Their cognate antigens are unknown. The sample consisted of unstimulated CD8+ T cells sorted from spleen or lymph node cells, taken before intestinal transplant. The receptor source for this set is a human donor who received an intestinal transplant.

This rearrangement joins TRBV6-1 to TRBJ2-1; TRBD2 agrees at 12 bases. After removal of 2 bases from V and 7 bases from J, the junction contained 9 bases not matched to a gene. The length of the CDR3 is 17 residues. In germline, CDR1 is MNHNS, CDR2 SASEGT. In DNA form, the CDR3 reads TGTGCCAGCAGTGAATATCCTAGCGGGGGGGAAAAGAATGAGCAGTTCTTC. Protein: CASSEYPSGGEKNEQFF.

CDR3 sequence reads: CASSLAYRANEKLFF. CDR3 nucleotides: TGTGCCAGCAGCTTAGCGTACCGAGCCAATGAAAAACTGTTTTTT. The rearrangement links TRBV7-8 to TRBJ1-4; D not certain. The germline V and J ends were trimmed by 0 bases and 5 bases, with 10 bases remaining between them. This CDR3 region has 15 residues. Germline values: CDR1 SGHVS, CDR2 FQNEAQ.

The chain joins TRBV2 to TRBJ2-2; 12 bases line up with TRBD2. CDR3 length equals 17 residues. Germline trimming cut 3 bases from V and 7 bases from J; bases unmatched to any gene: 9. Germline CDR1 SNHLY, CDR2 FYNNEI. The chain's CDR3 is CASSDPGLAGSGGELFF. The CDR3 region has the DNA TGTGCCAGCAGTGATCCCGGACTAGCGGGATCCGGCGGGGAGCTGTTTTTT.

The gene calls are TRBV4-1 and TRBJ2-5; possibly TRBD2 for D (6 bases). Germline V gene lookup returns CDR1 MGHRA and CDR2 YSYEKL. The CDR3 is 13 residues long. V dropped 5 bases and J dropped 0 bases, with 7 bases sitting between them. The CDR3 DNA sequence: TGCGCCAGCAGCGGGGGGAACCAAGAGACCCAGTACTTC. Its translation is CASSGGNQETQYF.

The chain has TRBV2 and TRBJ2-3; D not resolved. Per the germline V gene, CDR1 is SNHLY and CDR2 is FYNNEI. V lost 6 bases and J 1 base, leaving 8 bases between the germline ends. The CDR3 is 13 residues long. Written as DNA, the CDR3 is TGTGCCAGCAGCGGTCTAGGCACAGATACGCAGTATTTT. Protein sequence: CASSGLGTDTQYF.

This clone appeared a single time. The chain uses TRBV4-2 and TRBJ2-7, with TRBD1 matching 8 bases. This CDR3 has 14 amino acids. The V gene end was trimmed by 4 bases and the J gene end by 2 bases; junction bases not matched to a gene: 4. The germline gives CDR1 LGHNA, CDR2 YNFKEQ. CDR3 residues: CASSLGQGTYEQYF. DNA for the CDR3: TGTGCCAGCAGCCTAGGACAGGGCACCTACGAGCAGTACTTC.

The chain couples TRBV7-9 to TRBJ2-7; 7 nucleotides align to TRBD2. The CDR3 has 15 amino acids. Germline V gene data show CDR1 as SEHNR and CDR2 as FQNEAQ (reference sequence). V shed 1 base and J 6 bases; nucleotides not matched to a gene: 9. The CDR3 protein is CASSLVGGTNGEQYF. CDR3 coding DNA: TGTGCCAGCAGCTTAGTGGGGGGGACTAATGGCGAGCAGTACTTC.

The chain has TRBV2 and TRBJ1-2; maybe TRBD1 (6 bases). The CDR3 totals 18 residues. Per germline, CDR1 SNHLY and CDR2 FYNNEI. Trimming left V 4 bases short and J 3 bases short, with 24 bases between. The CDR3 reads CASSGSSEGWDNDYGYTF. The CDR3 DNA sequence: TGTGCCAGCAGTGGGAGCTCGGAAGGGTGGGACAATGACTATGGCTACACCTTC.

The V and J genes are TRBV27 and TRBJ2-7; 7 bases are shared with TRBD1. Germline values: CDR1 MNHEY, CDR2 SMNVEV (reference sequence). J was trimmed by 1 base and V by 6 bases; bases with no gene match: 9. CDR3 length: 15 residues. The CDR3 loop is CASSMGQKISYEQYF. The CDR3 region has the DNA TGTGCCAGCAGCATGGGACAGAAGATATCCTACGAGCAGTACTTC.

J is TRBJ2-7 and V is TRBV6-1, with a tentative D call TRBD2 (6 bases). V lost 9 bases and J lost 5, with 14 bases in between. The V gene's germline CDR1 is MNHNS and CDR2 SASEGT. This CDR3 has 12 amino acids. In nucleotides, the CDR3 is TGTGCCAGTGACTCTAGCGTCGACGAGCAGTACTTC. This gives the protein CASDSSVDEQYF.

The genes are TRBV2 and TRBJ2-5; TRBD2 aligns across 13 bases. CDR1 is SNHLY, CDR2 FYNNEI, per germline. The CDR3 covers 16 residues. V lost 6 bases and J lost 0; bases outside the gene matches: 4. DNA of the CDR3: TGTGCCAGCAGACAGACTAGCGGGAGGTACCAAGAGACCCAGTACTTC. Amino acid sequence: CASRQTSGRYQETQYF. The entire variable domain, with the rest obtained from reference TRBV2 and TRBJ2-5, is as follows: EPEVTQTPSHQVTQMGQEVILRCVPISNHLYFYWYRQILGQKVEFLVSFYNNEISEKSEIFDDQFSVERPDGSNFTLKIRSTKLEDSAMYFCASRQTSGRYQETQYFGPGTRLLVL.

The chain employs TRBV5-6 and TRBJ1-2; D is uncertain. CDR1 is SGHDT and CDR2 is YYEEEE in the germline V gene. The CDR3 length is 13 residues. Trimming removed 2 bases from V and 8 bases from J, with 13 bases in between. CDR3 coding DNA: TGTGCCAGCAGCTTAGACCCCCCGGGGGGCTACACCTTC. It specifies CASSLDPPGGYTF.

The chain combines TRBV30 with TRBJ1-5; a weak D match, TRBD1 (5 bases). The V and J ends lost 3 bases and 3 bases respectively, with 9 bases between them. The CDR3 sequence is 13 residues long. Germline V gives CDR1 GTSNPN, CDR2 SVGIG (reference sequence). CDR3 amino acids: CAWRGGVNQPQHF. The CDR3 bases are TGTGCCTGGAGGGGAGGGGTCAATCAGCCCCAGCATTTT.

The rearrangement uses TRBV27 and TRBJ2-7; TRBD2 matches at 8 bases. CDR1 is MNHEY and CDR2 is SMNVEV in the germline V gene (reference sequence). J gave up 3 bases and V 0 bases, and 4 bases lay outside the gene matches. This CDR3 is 15 amino acids long. CDR3 bases: TGTGCCAGCAGTTTATCGGGGACTAGTTTCTACGAGCAGTACTTC. This sequence encodes CASSLSGTSFYEQYF.

The table lists this clone with a count of one. V is TRBV25-1 and J is TRBJ2-7, with D perhaps TRBD1 (6 bases). Germline lookup yields CDR1 MGHDK and CDR2 SYGVNS. The CDR3 sequence is 14 residues long. Trimming pared 1 base from V and 5 bases from J, leaving 12 bases between. The DNA for the CDR3 is TGTGCCAGCAGTGAATGGGGGACATCGGACGAGCAGTACTTC. Translation gives CASSEWGTSDEQYF.

The chain combines TRBV10-2 with TRBJ1-4; a possible D gene is TRBD1 (6 bases). Germline CDR1 WSHSY, CDR2 SAAADI. V lost 0 bases, J lost 0 bases, and 23 bases lay in between. The length of the CDR3 is 21 residues. The CDR3 region is CASSESPVGHPLPATNEKLFF. The DNA for the CDR3 is TGCGCCAGCAGTGAGTCTCCCGTGGGACATCCTTTGCCCGCAACTAATGAAAAACTGTTTTTT.

This chain uses TRBV7-9 with TRBJ2-2; D call uncertain. Germline assignment: CDR1 SEHNR and CDR2 FQNEAQ (reference sequence). The CDR3 contains 12 residues. With 2 bases removed from V and 8 bases from J, the gap between germline ends came to 6 bases. CDR3 protein: CASSLFLGELFF. The CDR3 region has the DNA TGTGCCAGCAGCTTATTCTTGGGGGAGCTGTTTTTT. Variable domain in full (rest from reference TRBV7-9 and TRBJ2-2): DTGVSQNPRHKITKRGQNVTFRCDPISEHNRLYWYRQTLGQGPEFLTYFQNEAQLEKSRLLSDRFSAERPKGSFSTLEIQRTEQGDSAMYLCASSLFLGELFFGEGSRLTVL.

CDR3 nucleotide sequence: TGTGCCAGCAGCCGCAGCGGGGGGGCCGATAATGAGCAGTTCTTC. Its translation: CASSRSGGADNEQFF. This rearrangement joins TRBV4-2 to TRBJ2-1; 10 bases are shared with TRBD2. Germline CDR1 is LGHNA and CDR2 is YNFKEQ. V was clipped by 4 bases and J by 7 bases; unmatched bases: 7. The CDR3 totals 15 residues.

The chain has TRBV5-6 and TRBJ2-3; a possible D gene is TRBD2 (6 bases). CDR1 SGHDT and CDR2 YYEEEE come from the germline V gene. V lost 0 bases, J lost 2 bases, and 16 bases lay in between. This CDR3 region has 17 residues. For the CDR3, the DNA is TGTGCCAGCAGCTTGGAGGCGGCGGGGACCCTCACAGATACGCAGTATTTT. This codes for CASSLEAAGTLTDTQYF. The whole variable domain, remainder taken from reference TRBV5-6 and TRBJ2-3, is DAGVTQSPTHLIKTRGQQVTLRCSPKSGHDTVSWYQQALGQGPQFIFQYYEEEERQRGNFPDRFSGHQFPNYSSELNVNALLLGDSALYLCASSLEAAGTLTDTQYFGPGTRLTVL.